The 25 T cell receptor beta chains below come from one sample, sequenced in a study of naive and memory T cell subsets. Study-wide findings and caveats: Naive repertoires, especially CD8, held a few larger clonotypes, possibly memory cells re-expressing CD45RA.

An equimolar mix of two oligonucleotides served as the beta constant-region primer for TRBC1 and TRBC2. Nested alpha and beta constant-region primers with the SP2 primer drove four PCR rounds on ligated cDNA. From the UMI-ligation and nested PCR reads, TCRdb called clonotypes with MiXCR, one entry per CDR3 protein. The table includes tens of thousands of distinct CDR3 sequences, roughly 10% detected once. For these TCRs, the target antigens are not known. Specimen: naive CD4+ T cells from blood. All receptors derive from a human donor in good health.

This chain links TRBV7-3 with TRBJ2-5; 9 bases are a match to TRBD1. The germline CDR1 and CDR2 sequences are SGHTA and FQGTGA. The CDR3 sequence is 17 residues long. V lost 1 base, J lost 4 bases, and 10 bases stayed unmatched. Here the CDR3 reads CASSLMGQGFASETQYF. The CDR3, as DNA: TGTGCCAGCAGCTTAATGGGACAGGGATTCGCCTCAGAGACCCAGTACTTC.

This clonotype has at least ten counts. The chain uses TRBV12-3 or TRBV12-4 and TRBJ1-1; no firm D call. This CDR3 is built from 13 residues. Deletions cut 4 bases from V and 5 bases from J, with 11 bases between. The CDR3 nucleotides read TGTGCCAGCAGTTCACGGGGAGGGACTGAAGCTTTCTTT. Translating gives CASSSRGGTEAFF.

The V call is TRBV6-2 or TRBV6-3, the J call TRBJ1-6; D might be TRBD1 (5 bases). Trimming removed 2 bases from V and 9 bases from J, with 8 bases in between. Germline V gene lookup returns CDR1 MNHEY and CDR2 SVGEGT. The CDR3 sequence is 13 residues long. The CDR3 DNA reads TGTGCCAGCAGTTACCGGGGGATTTCACCCCTCCACTTT. Protein: CASSYRGISPLHF.

V gene TRBV7-2 combines with J gene TRBJ2-7, with a possible D match to TRBD2 (6 bases). CDR1 SGHTA and CDR2 FQGNSA come from the germline V gene. CDR3 length equals 13 residues. V gave up 1 base and J gave up 7 bases, with 11 bases separating them. In nucleotides, the CDR3 is TGTGCCAGCAGCTTAGGTCGGCTAGCGGAGCAGTACTTC. Amino acids: CASSLGRLAEQYF.

There are a few counts of this clonotype. This chain uses TRBV4-1 with TRBJ1-2, with D unresolved. Germline-derived CDR1 and CDR2 are MGHRA and YSYEKL. With 1 base removed from V and 7 bases from J, the gap between germline ends came to 7 bases. The CDR3 is 12 amino acids. For the CDR3, the DNA is TGCGCCAGCAGCCAAGGGTTGGGTGGCTACACCTTC. This sequence encodes CASSQGLGGYTF.

The rearrangement links TRBV20-1 to TRBJ2-7, with D possibly called TRBD1 or TRBD2 (5 bases each). CDR3 length: 13 residues. Germline V gene sequence: CDR1 DFQATT, CDR2 SNEGSKA (reference sequence). Trimming left V 6 bases short and J 3 bases short, with 15 bases between. This CDR3 is CSAPGRTYYEQYF. The CDR3 nucleotides are TGCAGTGCCCCGGGACGGACCTACTACGAGCAGTACTTC.

This chain joins TRBV20-1 and TRBJ2-7; D is unclear. V was shortened by 1 base and J by 2 bases, with 12 bases between the two germline ends. CDR3 size: 14 residues. The germline gives CDR1 DFQATT, CDR2 SNEGSKA (reference sequence). CDR3 bases: TGCAGTGCTAGAGCTCGCAGGCTAGCCTACGAGCAGTACTTC. Translated: CSARARRLAYEQYF.

This clonotype was seen only a few times. This chain links TRBV21-1 with TRBJ1-2. TRBV21-1 is an annotated pseudogene. CDR3 length: 13 amino acids. The CDR3 nucleotides are TGTGCCAGCAGCAAAGGTTTAGGTCGTGGCTACACCTTC. Translating it yields CASSKGLGRGYTF.

There are many counts of this clonotype. CDR3 DNA sequence: TGTGCCAGCAGCCGGCGACTAGCGGGGGGCTACGAGCAGTACTTC. Residues: CASSRRLAGGYEQYF. The rearrangement uses TRBV7-2 and TRBJ2-7, with 13 bases fitting TRBD2. The CDR3 is 15 amino acids. Looked up from germline, CDR1 is SGHTA and CDR2 is FQGNSA. The V gene end was trimmed by 5 bases and the J gene end by 3 bases; junction bases not matched to a gene: 4.

The V and J genes are TRBV20-1 and TRBJ1-1; D is unresolved. The CDR3 is 13 amino acids. Germline assignment: CDR1 DFQATT and CDR2 SNEGSKA (reference sequence). Trimming removed 1 base from V and 6 bases from J, with 12 bases in between. CDR3 amino acids: CSARGRTGAEAFF. The CDR3 bases are TGCAGTGCTAGAGGGCGGACTGGCGCTGAAGCTTTCTTT.

This clonotype was seen repeatedly, ten times or more. This chain joins TRBV7-2 and TRBJ2-7; D is ambiguous. There are 13 residues in the CDR3. Germline CDR1 reads SGHTA; CDR2 reads FQGNSA. V gave up 0 bases and J gave up 3 bases, with 6 bases separating them. DNA of the CDR3: TGTGCCAGCAGCTTAGCTGATTTCTACGAGCAGTACTTC. Protein sequence: CASSLADFYEQYF. Together with reference TRBV7-2 and TRBJ2-7, the CDR3 gives the full variable domain: GAGVSQSPSNKVTEKGKDVELRCDPISGHTALYWYRQSLGQGLEFLIYFQGNSAPDKSGLPSDRFSAERTGGSVSTLTIQRTQQEDSAVYLCASSLADFYEQYFGPGTRLTVT.

This clonotype came up a few times. The rearrangement uses TRBV7-8 and TRBJ1-3; no definite D call. The CDR3 consists of 13 residues. Trimming cost V 5 bases and J 7 bases, with 12 bases left between them. Germline assignment: CDR1 SGHVS and CDR2 FQNEAQ. CDR3 bases: TGTGCCAGCAGCCTAAACCAAGAGAACACCATATATTTT. Amino acid sequence: CASSLNQENTIYF.

The V gene is TRBV7-2, the J gene TRBJ2-4; 10 positions agree with TRBD2. The J segment lost 3 bases and the V segment lost 5 bases, leaving 13 bases of the junction unmatched. Per germline, CDR1 SGHTA and CDR2 FQGNSA. This CDR3 is 18 amino acids long. The CDR3 loop is CASSVRSTSGFGKNIQYF. The CDR3 DNA follows: TGTGCCAGCAGCGTTAGGTCGACTAGCGGGTTCGGCAAAAACATTCAGTACTTC.

The CDR3 DNA sequence: TGTGCCAGCAGCTTCCGACAGGTCTCCTACAATGAGCAGTTCTTC. Protein product: CASSFRQVSYNEQFF. The chain links TRBV7-2 to TRBJ2-1; maybe TRBD1 (6 bases). Germline V gene data show CDR1 as SGHTA and CDR2 as FQGNSA. The germline V and J ends were trimmed by 3 bases and 0 bases, with 9 bases remaining between them. The CDR3 spans 15 residues. Together with reference TRBV7-2 and TRBJ2-1, the CDR3 gives the full variable domain: GAGVSQSPSNKVTEKGKDVELRCDPISGHTALYWYRQSLGQGLEFLIYFQGNSAPDKSGLPSDRFSAERTGGSVSTLTIQRTQQEDSAVYLCASSFRQVSYNEQFFGPGTRLTVL.

This clonotype was observed at least ten times. The chain recombines TRBV2 with TRBJ2-7, with 7 bases that match TRBD1. The CDR3 is 14 residues long. The V and J ends lost 6 bases and 2 bases, in that order; junction bases with no gene match: 7. Germline-derived CDR1 and CDR2 are SNHLY and FYNNEI. The CDR3 nucleotides are TGTGCCAGCAGGCCGGGACAGTCAACCTACGAGCAGTACTTC. Protein product: CASRPGQSTYEQYF.

Written as DNA, the CDR3 is TGTGCCAGCAGCTTTCTACCCCGACAGGCCGATGTTACTAGCACAGATACGCAGTATTTT. Its protein is CASSFLPRQADVTSTDTQYF. The V gene is TRBV7-8, the J gene TRBJ2-3, with a weak D call TRBD1 (6 bases). CDR1 SGHVS and CDR2 FQNEAQ come from the germline V gene. CDR3 length equals 20 residues. V was shortened by 3 bases and J by 0 bases, with 25 bases between the two germline ends.

This chain connects TRBV2 to TRBJ1-2; D may be TRBD1 (6 bases). V lost 5 bases, J lost 3 bases, and 13 bases lay in between. Looked up from germline, CDR1 is SNHLY and CDR2 is FYNNEI. The CDR3 has 14 amino acids. CDR3 nucleotides: TGTGCCAGCAGTCGCAACAGGGTCTACTATGGCTACACCTTC. Protein sequence: CASSRNRVYYGYTF.

This clonotype was picked up a small number of times. The chain carries TRBV12-3 or TRBV12-4 and TRBJ2-7, with D possibly TRBD1 on 6 matching bases. The CDR3 extends over 14 amino acids. The V end lost 6 bases, the J end lost 7 bases, and 19 bases lay between the germline ends. CDR3 sequence reads: CASSNGTWSSEQYF. For the CDR3, the DNA is TGTGCCAGCAGCAACGGGACATGGTCCAGTGAGCAGTACTTC.

This clonotype was observed a few times. The chain carries TRBV7-2 and TRBJ2-3; D not resolved. Between the trimmed V and J ends, which lost 0 bases and 4 bases, there was a span of 11 bases. The CDR3 loop spans 15 amino acids. Germline CDR1 reads SGHTA; CDR2 reads FQGNSA. This CDR3 is CASSLALGAADTQYF. In DNA form, the CDR3 reads TGTGCCAGCAGCTTAGCGCTGGGCGCAGCAGATACGCAGTATTTT.

J is TRBJ1-6 and V is TRBV3-1; no firm D call. V lost 9 bases to trimming and J lost 7 bases, with 10 bases between them. The CDR3 length is 12 residues. CDR1 is LGHDT, CDR2 YNNKEL, per germline (reference sequence). In DNA, the CDR3 is TGTGCCAGTAACCGTGGAAATTCACCCCTCCACTTT. Protein: CASNRGNSPLHF.

At least ten counts were recorded for this clonotype. The chain is built from TRBV4-2 and TRBJ2-7; no firm D call. This CDR3 contains 14 residues. Trimming left V 4 bases short and J 2 bases short, with 12 bases between. Germline CDR1 LGHNA, CDR2 YNFKEQ. CDR3 sequence reads: CASSLSAPAYEQYF. The DNA for the CDR3 is TGTGCCAGCAGCCTTTCGGCGCCAGCCTACGAGCAGTACTTC.

Many counts were recorded for this clonotype. The rearrangement links TRBV5-5 to TRBJ2-5, with D perhaps TRBD1 (5 bases). Trimming took 3 bases from V and 5 from J, leaving 11 bases between them. Germline V gene sequence: CDR1 SGHKS, CDR2 YYEKEE (reference sequence). The CDR3 loop spans 13 amino acids. The CDR3, as DNA: TGTGCCAGCAGCTACGGACACGGGGAGACCCAGTACTTC. The encoded protein is CASSYGHGETQYF.

The rearrangement links TRBV3-1 to TRBJ1-2; D may be TRBD1 (6 bases). The germline V and J ends were trimmed by 2 bases and 5 bases, with 15 bases remaining between them. This CDR3 is built from 15 residues. Germline V gene sequence: CDR1 LGHDT, CDR2 YNNKEL (reference sequence). In DNA form, the CDR3 reads TGTGCCAGCAGCCAACATAGTCAAGGGGGATATGGCTACACCTTC. Amino acids: CASSQHSQGGYGYTF.

V is TRBV7-2 and J is TRBJ1-2; 9 bases are shared with TRBD1. The CDR3 length is 14 residues. With 1 base clipped from V and 4 bases from J, the junction kept 1 base outside the gene matches. Germline CDR1 is SGHTA and CDR2 is FQGNSA. The CDR3 spells CASSLGTGAYGYTF. CDR3 nucleotide sequence: TGTGCCAGCAGCTTAGGGACAGGGGCCTATGGCTACACCTTC.

This clonotype was found many times. The V and J genes are TRBV4-2 and TRBJ2-2; D is possibly TRBD2 (6 bases). V was trimmed by 4 bases and J by 7 bases, leaving 16 bases between them. CDR1 LGHNA and CDR2 YNFKEQ come from the germline V gene. The length of the CDR3 is 15 residues. The CDR3 bases are TGTGCCAGCAGCCCCAGACTAGTTAGGAGCGGGGAGCTGTTTTTT. Residues: CASSPRLVRSGELFF.